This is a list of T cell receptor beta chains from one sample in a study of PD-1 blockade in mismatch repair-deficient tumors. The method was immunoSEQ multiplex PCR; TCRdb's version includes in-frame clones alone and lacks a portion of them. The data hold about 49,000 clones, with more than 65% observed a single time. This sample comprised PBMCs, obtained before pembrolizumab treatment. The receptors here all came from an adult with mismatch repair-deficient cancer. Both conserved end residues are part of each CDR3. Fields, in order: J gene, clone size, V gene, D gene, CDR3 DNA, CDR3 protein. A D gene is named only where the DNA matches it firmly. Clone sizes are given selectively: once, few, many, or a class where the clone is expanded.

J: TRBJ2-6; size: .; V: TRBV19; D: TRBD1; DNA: TGTGCCAGTAGCGGGACAGGGGGCAAGACTGGGGCCAACGTCCTGACTTTC; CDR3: CASSGTGGKTGANVLTF
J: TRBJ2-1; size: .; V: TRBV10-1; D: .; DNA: TGCGCCAGCAGTGATGGGTGGCGGGGCAATGAGCAGTTCTTC; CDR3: CASSDGWRGNEQFF
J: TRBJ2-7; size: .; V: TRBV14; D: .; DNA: TGTGCCAGCAGCCAAGGGTTAAGGAACTACGAGCAGTACTTC; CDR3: CASSQGLRNYEQYF
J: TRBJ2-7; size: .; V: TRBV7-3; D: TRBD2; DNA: TGTGCCAGCAGCGTGGGGGATAGCGGGAGACTCGAGCAGTACTTC; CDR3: CASSVGDSGRLEQYF
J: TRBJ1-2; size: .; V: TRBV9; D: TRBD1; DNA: TGTGCCAGCACCCTAGGACAGGCGGGTACTGGAGGCTATGGCTACACCTTC; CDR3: CASTLGQAGTGGYGYTF
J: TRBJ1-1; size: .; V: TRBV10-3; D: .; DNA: TGTGCCGGGGGAGGGGGATGGAATACTGAAGCTTTCTTT; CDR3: CAGGGGWNTEAFF
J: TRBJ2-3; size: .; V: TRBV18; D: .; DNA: TGTGCCAGCTCACCGTTTAGTGGGGATACGCAGTATTTT; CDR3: CASSPFSGDTQYF
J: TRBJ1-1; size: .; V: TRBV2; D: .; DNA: TGTGCCAGCACCGAGGAGCAGTTGCGGGCTTTCTTT; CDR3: CASTEEQLRAFF
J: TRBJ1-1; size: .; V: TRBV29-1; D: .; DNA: TGCAGCGTTGAAGTTCGGGGGGAGAACACTGAAGCTTTCTTT; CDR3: CSVEVRGENTEAFF
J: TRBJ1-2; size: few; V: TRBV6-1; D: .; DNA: TGTGCCAGCAGTGAAGCGGGCTTGGGCTATGGCTACACCTTC; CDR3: CASSEAGLGYGYTF
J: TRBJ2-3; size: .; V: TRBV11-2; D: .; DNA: TGTGCCAGCAGCTTAGACAGGTCTCTTACGCAGTATTTT; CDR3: CASSLDRSLTQYF
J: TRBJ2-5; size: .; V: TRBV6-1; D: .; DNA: TGTGCCAGCAGTGTTCTTCAAGAGACCCAGTACTTC; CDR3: CASSVLQETQYF
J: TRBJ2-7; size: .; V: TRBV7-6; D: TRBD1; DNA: TGTGCCAGCAGCTCGCTCCGGGACAGGGAAAGGGAGCAGTACTTC; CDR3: CASSSLRDREREQYF
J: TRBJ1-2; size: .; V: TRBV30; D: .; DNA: TGTGCCTGGAGTTTAGGCTATGGCTACACCTTC; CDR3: CAWSLGYGYTF
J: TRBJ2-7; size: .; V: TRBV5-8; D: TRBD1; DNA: TGTGCCAGCAGCTTGACCGACAGGGCCAGCGAGCAGTACTTC; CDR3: CASSLTDRASEQYF
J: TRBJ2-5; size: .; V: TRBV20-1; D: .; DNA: TGCAGTGCTAGTTCAAGCGAGACCCAGTACTTC; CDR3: CSASSSETQYF
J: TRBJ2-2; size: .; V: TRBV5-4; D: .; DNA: TGTGCCAGCAGCCACCCCGACCAGAACACCGGGGAGCTGTTTTTT; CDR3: CASSHPDQNTGELFF
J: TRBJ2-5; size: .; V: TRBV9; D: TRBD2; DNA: TGTGCCAGCAGCGTAGAGGCGGGAGGGAGTTTGGGGACCCAGTACTTC; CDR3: CASSVEAGGSLGTQYF
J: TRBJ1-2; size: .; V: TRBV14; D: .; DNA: TGTGCCAGCAGCCCCTCGCGAAGACCGAACGGTGATGGCTACACCTTC; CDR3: CASSPSRRPNGDGYTF
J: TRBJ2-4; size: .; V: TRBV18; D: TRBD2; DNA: TGTGCCAGCTCACCAATTGGCGGGAGCCTCAAAAACATTCAGTACTTC; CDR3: CASSPIGGSLKNIQYF
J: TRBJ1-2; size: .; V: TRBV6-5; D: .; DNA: TGTGCCAGCAGAGGGGTGGACACCTCTAACTATGGCTACACCTTC; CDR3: CASRGVDTSNYGYTF
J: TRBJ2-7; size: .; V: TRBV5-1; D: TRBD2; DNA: TGCGCCAGCAGCCCCTCGGGGGGACTAGTAGGGTACGAGCAGTACTTC; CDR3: CASSPSGGLVGYEQYF
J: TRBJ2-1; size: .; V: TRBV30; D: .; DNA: TGTGCCTGGAGTCCTAAGGCGTCAAGACGATACAATGAGCAGTTCTTC; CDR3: CAWSPKASRRYNEQFF
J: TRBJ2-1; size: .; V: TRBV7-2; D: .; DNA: TGTGCCAGCAGCGGGAGGATTAATGAGCAGTTCTTC; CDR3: CASSGRINEQFF
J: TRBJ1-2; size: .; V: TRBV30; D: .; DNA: TGTGCCTGGAGTGTATTGGGGCGTGGCTACACCTTC; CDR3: CAWSVLGRGYTF
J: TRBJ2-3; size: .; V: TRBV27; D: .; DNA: TGTGCCAGCAGTTTAATGGTAGCCACAGATACGCAGTATTTT; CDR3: CASSLMVATDTQYF
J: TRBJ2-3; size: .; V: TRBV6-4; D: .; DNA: TGTGCCAGCAGTGACGGTTCGGGAAACACAGATACGCAGTATTTT; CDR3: CASSDGSGNTDTQYF
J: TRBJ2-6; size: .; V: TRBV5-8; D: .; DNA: TGTGCCAGCAGCTTATTTCAGGGCACGGGGGCCAACGTCCTGACTTTC; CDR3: CASSLFQGTGANVLTF
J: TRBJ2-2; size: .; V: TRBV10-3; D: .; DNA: TGTGCCATCAGTGAGTTGGCCTTTGGCGGGGAGCTGTTTTTT; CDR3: CAISELAFGGELFF
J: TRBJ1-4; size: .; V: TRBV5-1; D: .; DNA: TGCGCCAGCAGACCCCAGTGGGAAGCGGAGAAACTGTTTTTT; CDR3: CASRPQWEAEKLFF